The next 11 T cell receptor beta chains were all read from a single sample in a study of regulatory T cells in long-lasting Graves disease. CDR3-region Arm-PCR and iRepertoire HTBI primers produced the TCR beta libraries. TCRdb re-called the multiplex PCR reads through MiXCR, storing one row per CDR3 protein. This table holds more than 400,000 distinct CDR3 sequences, less than 20% found once. Time point noted: newly diagnosed GD, antithyroid drugs for less than 3 months. The TCR library was prepared using RNA isolated from PBMCs. The same sample was also used in a study of T cells in Graves' hyperthyroidism and ophthalmopathy.

The specimen comprised peripheral blood mononuclear cells (PBMCs), sampled at new diagnosis, from a patient treated with antithyroid drugs. These receptors originate from a woman aged 25 to 39 with Graves disease.

This clonotype was seen more than once but under ten times. The rearrangement joins TRBV24-1 to TRBJ2-7; 7 bases are shared with TRBD1. V gave up 6 bases and J gave up 0 bases; unmatched junction bases: 4. The CDR3 is 14 amino acids. Germline CDR1 is KGHDR and CDR2 is SFDVKD. The CDR3 protein is CATSPGQSSYEQYF. CDR3 nucleotide sequence: TGTGCCACCAGTCCGGGACAGAGCTCCTACGAGCAGTACTTC.

This clonotype has a count of ten or more. The rearrangement joins TRBV5-1 to TRBJ2-7; D is undetermined. V lost 0 bases to trimming and J lost 0 bases, with 10 bases between them. The CDR3 is made up of 15 amino acids. Germline V CDR1 and CDR2: SGHRS, YFSETQ. The CDR3 spells CASSLEWASSYEQYF. The CDR3 nucleotides read TGCGCCAGCAGCTTGGAGTGGGCGAGCTCCTACGAGCAGTACTTC.

The chain recombines TRBV5-1 with TRBJ2-7; 10 bases are shared with TRBD2. The CDR3 totals 19 residues. The germline V gene encodes CDR1 SGHRS and CDR2 YFSETQ. J was trimmed by 0 bases and V by 0 bases; bases with no gene match: 12. The CDR3 region is CASSLAGNRASGSSYEQYF. The CDR3 DNA sequence: TGCGCCAGCAGCTTGGCGGGTAATAGGGCTAGCGGGAGCTCCTACGAGCAGTACTTC.

The table lists this clonotype with many counts. V usage is TRBV3-1 and J usage is TRBJ1-5; no clear D. Trimming removed 5 bases at V and 6 bases at J, with 11 bases between. The CDR3 runs to 13 residues. Germline lookup yields CDR1 LGHDT and CDR2 YNNKEL (reference sequence). As DNA, the CDR3 is TGTGCCAGCAGCTACCTAGTCGGTCAGCCCCAGCATTTT. This translates into CASSYLVGQPQHF. Together with reference TRBV3-1 and TRBJ1-5, the CDR3 gives the full variable domain: DTAVSQTPKYLVTQMGNDKSIKCEQNLGHDTMYWYKQDSKKFLKIMFSYNNKELIINETVPNRFSPKSPDKAHLNLHINSLELGDSAVYFCASSYLVGQPQHFGDGTRLSIL.

Many counts were recorded for this clonotype. V usage is TRBV4-3 and J usage is TRBJ1-2; D is perhaps TRBD1 (5 bases). The CDR3 length is 15 residues. Trimming stripped 0 bases from V and 4 bases from J, with 12 bases between. The germline gives CDR1 LGHNA, CDR2 YSLEER. CDR3 in DNA: TGCGCCAGCAGCCAAGATGCGGGGGTGGCCTATGGCTACACCTTC. Protein product: CASSQDAGVAYGYTF.

The rearrangement links TRBV5-1 to TRBJ1-4; D call uncertain. The CDR3 extends over 17 amino acids. Trimming removed 0 bases at V and 5 bases at J, with 17 bases between. CDR1 and CDR2 from the germline V gene are SGHRS and YFSETQ. The CDR3 spells CASSLEVQAWENEKLFF. CDR3 DNA sequence: TGCGCCAGCAGCTTGGAAGTGCAGGCCTGGGAAAATGAAAAACTGTTTTTT. The full variable domain, rest sourced from reference TRBV5-1 and TRBJ1-4, is KAGVTQTPRYLIKTRGQQVTLSCSPISGHRSVSWYQQTPGQGLQFLFEYFSETQRNKGNFPGRFSGRQFSNSRSEMNVSTLELGDSALYLCASSLEVQAWENEKLFFGSGTQLSVL.

In its sample, this clonotype was seen many times. The rearrangement joins TRBV28 to TRBJ1-5, with D possibly matching TRBD1 (6 bases). In germline, CDR1 is MDHEN, CDR2 SYDVKM. There are 15 residues in the CDR3. With 5 bases removed from V and 1 base from J, the gap between germline ends came to 12 bases. The CDR3 here is CASSPWTVSNQPQHF. The CDR3 coding sequence is TGTGCCAGCAGTCCATGGACAGTCAGCAATCAGCCCCAGCATTTT.

This clonotype showed up just a few times. The J gene is TRBJ2-5, the V gene TRBV19; either TRBD1 or TRBD2 may supply D (5 bases each). This CDR3 is built from 13 residues. V was trimmed by 7 bases and J by 5 bases, leaving 14 bases between them. Germline V gene lookup returns CDR1 LNHDA and CDR2 SQIVND (reference sequence). CDR3 protein: CASTIGKGETQYF. In DNA form, the CDR3 reads TGTGCCAGTACCATCGGGAAGGGGGAGACCCAGTACTTC.

This clonotype has ten or more counts. V is TRBV27 and J is TRBJ2-1, with a weak D call TRBD2 (6 bases). The CDR3 has 15 amino acids. Germline V gene lookup returns CDR1 MNHEY and CDR2 SMNVEV (reference sequence). The V end was cut by 7 bases, the J end by 2 bases, with 15 bases between. The CDR3 DNA reads TGTGCCAGCAACCCGACTAGTTCGACCTACAATGAGCAGTTCTTC. It is translated as CASNPTSSTYNEQFF.

At least ten counts were recorded for this clonotype. The chain links TRBV5-4 to TRBJ2-1; D may be TRBD2 (5 bases). The germline V and J ends were trimmed by 4 bases and 7 bases, with 12 bases remaining between them. This CDR3 region has 13 residues. Germline CDR1 and CDR2: SGHNT and YYREEE (reference sequence). The CDR3 protein is CASSGNWENEQFF. The DNA for the CDR3 is TGTGCCAGCAGCGGAAACTGGGAGAATGAGCAGTTCTTC.

The table lists this clonotype with many counts. The J gene is TRBJ2-7, the V gene TRBV24-1, with D possibly called TRBD1 or TRBD2 (5 bases each). The CDR3 has 13 residues. The V gene's germline CDR1 is KGHDR and CDR2 SFDVKD. The V end was cut by 7 bases, the J end by 1 base, with 10 bases between. The CDR3 is CATSRDGSYEQYF. Written as DNA, the CDR3 is TGTGCCACCAGCCGGGACGGATCCTACGAGCAGTACTTC.